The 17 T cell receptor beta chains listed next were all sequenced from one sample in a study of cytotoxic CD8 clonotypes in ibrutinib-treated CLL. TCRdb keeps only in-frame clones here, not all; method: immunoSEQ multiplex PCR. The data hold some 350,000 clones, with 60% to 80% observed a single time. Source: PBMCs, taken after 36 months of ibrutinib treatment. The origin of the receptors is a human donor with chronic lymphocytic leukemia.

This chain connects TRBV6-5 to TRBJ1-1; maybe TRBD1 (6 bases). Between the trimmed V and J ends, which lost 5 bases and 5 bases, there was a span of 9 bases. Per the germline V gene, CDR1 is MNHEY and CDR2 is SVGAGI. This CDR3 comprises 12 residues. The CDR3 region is CASSKTGTEAFF. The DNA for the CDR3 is TGTGCCAGCAGTAAGACAGGTACTGAAGCTTTCTTT.

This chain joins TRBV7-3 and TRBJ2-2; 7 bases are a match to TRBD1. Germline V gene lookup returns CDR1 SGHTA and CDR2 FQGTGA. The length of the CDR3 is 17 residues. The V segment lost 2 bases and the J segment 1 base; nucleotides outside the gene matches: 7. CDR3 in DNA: TGTGCCAGCAGCTTACAGGGGGTATTGAGGAACACCGGGGAGCTGTTTTTT. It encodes CASSLQGVLRNTGELFF.

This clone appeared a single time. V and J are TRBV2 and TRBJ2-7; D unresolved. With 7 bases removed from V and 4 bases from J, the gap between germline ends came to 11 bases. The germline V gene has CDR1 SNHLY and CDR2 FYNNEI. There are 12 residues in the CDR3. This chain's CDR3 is CASKGLGYEQYF. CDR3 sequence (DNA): TGTGCCAGCAAGGGCCTAGGATACGAGCAGTACTTC.

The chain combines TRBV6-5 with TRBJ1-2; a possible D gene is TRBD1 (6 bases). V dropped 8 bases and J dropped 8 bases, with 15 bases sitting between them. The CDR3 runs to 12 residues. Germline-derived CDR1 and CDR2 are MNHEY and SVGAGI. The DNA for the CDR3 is TGTGCCAGCTGGCAGGGGAGAGGAGGCTACACCTTC. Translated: CASWQGRGGYTF.

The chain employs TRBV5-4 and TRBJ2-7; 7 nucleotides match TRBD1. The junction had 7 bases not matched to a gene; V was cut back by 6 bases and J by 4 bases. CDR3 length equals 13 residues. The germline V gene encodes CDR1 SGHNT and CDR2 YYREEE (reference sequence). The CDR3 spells CASTTTGNYEQYF. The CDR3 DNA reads TGTGCCAGCACCACGACAGGGAATTACGAGCAGTACTTC.

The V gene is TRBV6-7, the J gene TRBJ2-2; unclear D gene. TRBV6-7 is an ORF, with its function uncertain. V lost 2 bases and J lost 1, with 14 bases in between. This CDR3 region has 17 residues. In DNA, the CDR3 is TGTGCCAGCAGTTACCCCAGCACCGCGATGAACACCGGGGAGCTGTTTTTT. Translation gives CASSYPSTAMNTGELFF.

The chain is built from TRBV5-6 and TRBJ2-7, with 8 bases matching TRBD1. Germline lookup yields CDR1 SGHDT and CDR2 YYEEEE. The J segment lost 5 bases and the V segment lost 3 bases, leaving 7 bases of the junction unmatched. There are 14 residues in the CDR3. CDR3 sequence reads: CASSWTGKENEQYF. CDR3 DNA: TGTGCCAGCAGCTGGACAGGGAAGGAAAACGAGCAGTACTTC.

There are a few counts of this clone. The CDR3 loop reads CASSPRAGELFF. CDR3 nucleotide sequence: TGTGCCAGCAGCCCCCGCGCCGGGGAGCTGTTTTTT. The V and J genes are TRBV9 and TRBJ2-2; D not resolved. V lost 4 bases to trimming and J lost 6 bases, with 7 bases between them. Germline V gene sequence: CDR1 SGDLS, CDR2 YYNGEE. The CDR3 has 12 amino acids.

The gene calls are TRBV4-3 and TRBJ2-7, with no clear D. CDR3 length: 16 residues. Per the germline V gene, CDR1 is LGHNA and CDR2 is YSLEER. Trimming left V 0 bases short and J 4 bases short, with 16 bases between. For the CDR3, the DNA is TGCGCCAGCAGCCAAGAGAGAACGGGTTTAGGGTACGAGCAGTACTTC. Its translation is CASSQERTGLGYEQYF.

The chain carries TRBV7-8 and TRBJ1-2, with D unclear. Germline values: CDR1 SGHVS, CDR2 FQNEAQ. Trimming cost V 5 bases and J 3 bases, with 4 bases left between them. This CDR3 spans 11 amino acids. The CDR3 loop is CASSLDYGYTF. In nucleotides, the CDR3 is TGTGCCAGCAGCCTAGACTATGGCTACACCTTC. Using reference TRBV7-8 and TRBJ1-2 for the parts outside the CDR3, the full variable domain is GAGVSQSPRYKVAKRGQDVALRCDPISGHVSLFWYQQALGQGPEFLTYFQNEAQLDKSGLPSDRFFAERPEGSVSTLKIQRTQQEDSAVYLCASSLDYGYTFGSGTRLTVV.

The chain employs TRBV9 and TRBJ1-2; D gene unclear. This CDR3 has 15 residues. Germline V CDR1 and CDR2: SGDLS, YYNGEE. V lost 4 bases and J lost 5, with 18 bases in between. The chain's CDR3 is CASSPYVGRTYGYTF. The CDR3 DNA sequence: TGTGCCAGCAGCCCTTATGTAGGGAGGACGTATGGCTACACCTTC.

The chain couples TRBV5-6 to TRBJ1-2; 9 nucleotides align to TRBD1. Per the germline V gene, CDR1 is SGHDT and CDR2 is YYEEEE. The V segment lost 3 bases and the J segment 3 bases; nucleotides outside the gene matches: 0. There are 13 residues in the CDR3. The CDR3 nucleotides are TGTGCCAGCAGCTACAGGGGGCACTATGGCTACACCTTC. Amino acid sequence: CASSYRGHYGYTF.

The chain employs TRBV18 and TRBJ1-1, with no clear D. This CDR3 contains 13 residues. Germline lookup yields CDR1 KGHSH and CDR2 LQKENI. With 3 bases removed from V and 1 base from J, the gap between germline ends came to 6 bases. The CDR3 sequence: CASSPVGNTEAFF. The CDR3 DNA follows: TGTGCCAGCTCACCTGTCGGGAACACTGAAGCTTTCTTT.

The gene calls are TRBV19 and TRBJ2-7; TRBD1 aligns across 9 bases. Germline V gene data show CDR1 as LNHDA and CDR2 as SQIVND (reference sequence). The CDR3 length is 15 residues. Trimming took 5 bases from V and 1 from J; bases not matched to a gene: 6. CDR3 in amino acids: CASSVTGGASYEQYF. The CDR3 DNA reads TGTGCCAGTAGTGTCACAGGGGGCGCGTCCTACGAGCAGTACTTC. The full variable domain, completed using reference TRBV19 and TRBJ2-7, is DGGITQSPKYLFRKEGQNVTLSCEQNLNHDAMYWYRQDPGQGLRLIYYSQIVNDFQKGDIAEGYSVSREKKESFPLTVTSAQKNPTAFYLCASSVTGGASYEQYFGPGTRLTVT.

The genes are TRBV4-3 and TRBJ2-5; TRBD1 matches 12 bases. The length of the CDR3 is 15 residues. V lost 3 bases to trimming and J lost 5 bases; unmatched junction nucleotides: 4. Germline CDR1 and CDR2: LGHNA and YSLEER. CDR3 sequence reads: CASSHGTGGIETQYF. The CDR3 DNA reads TGCGCCAGCAGCCATGGGACAGGGGGCATCGAGACCCAGTACTTC.

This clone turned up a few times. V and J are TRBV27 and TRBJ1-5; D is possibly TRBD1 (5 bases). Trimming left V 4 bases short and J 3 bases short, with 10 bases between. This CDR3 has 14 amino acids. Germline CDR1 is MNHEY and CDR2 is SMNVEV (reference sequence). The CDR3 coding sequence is TGTGCCAGCAGTTACCGGGGCCACAATCAGCCCCAGCATTTT. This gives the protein CASSYRGHNQPQHF.

CDR3 sequence (DNA): TGTGCCAGTAGCCAAACAGGGGTGGGTAGTCAGCCCCAGCATTTT. As protein: CASSQTGVGSQPQHF. V and J are TRBV19 and TRBJ1-5, with 7 bases lining up with TRBD1. This CDR3 contains 15 residues. Germline trimming cut 6 bases from V and 6 bases from J; bases unmatched to any gene: 11. Germline V gene sequence: CDR1 LNHDA, CDR2 SQIVND (reference sequence).